This TCR beta chain was captured by sequencing in a study of technical replicates of blood from a handful of donors. Assay used: immunoSEQ multiplex PCR; TCRdb lists only in-frame clones, some missing. The sample has 68,000 or so clones; roughly 97% are singletons. The CDR3 totals 15 residues. CDR1 is SGHVS and CDR2 is FQNEAQ in the germline V gene. V dropped 2 bases and J dropped 5 bases, with 12 bases sitting between them. The J gene is TRBJ1-4, the V gene TRBV7-8; D is unclear. This clonotype was obtained from a human donor in good health. Sequencing used T cells isolated from PBMCs. The CDR3 DNA follows: TGTGCCAGCAGCTTAATCCCGGAGGGCAATGAAAAACTGTTTTTT. Its translation is CASSLIPEGNEKLFF.